This T cell receptor (beta chain) was identified during a study of monozygotic twins with inflammatory bowel disease. Overall study results and limits: Clonotypes shared with others were fewer in IBD patients than in healthy twins, especially with disease activity. Results did not support any single strong IBD-associated signal or clonotype.

Germline CDR1 and CDR2: LGHNA and YSLEER. CDR3 length: 14 amino acids. A remark on this clonotype: Its target is not known.

Making cDNA involved eight separate reactions per sample. Added by template switching were UMIs that each held a 6-nucleotide sample barcode. TCRdb reprocessed the 5' RACE reads and stores each CDR3 protein as one record, lacking DNA. The sample is made up of 170,000 or so distinct CDR3 sequences, and the top ten hold 6.5% to 9% of it. The rearrangement links TRBV4-3 to TRBJ2-7; TCRdb reports TRBD1, a call that lacks DNA to check it against. The sample was blood. The source of this sequence is a human donor with ulcerative colitis or Crohn's disease, or a healthy co-twin of an affected twin (not recorded which). CDR3 residues: CASSPGTGGHEQYF.